This passage covers 29 T cell receptor beta chains from one sample sequenced in a study of cytomegalovirus exposure and HLA in healthy donors. Researchers ran the PCR with 60 Vbeta and 13 Jbeta primers. Clones were read by immunoSEQ multiplex PCR, and TCRdb kept only the in-frame ones, dropping some. The sample shows around 160,000 clones, approximately 71% of them seen only once. The specimen was PBMCs. The receptors come from a man between 50 and 59 years old in good health and CMV-seronegative.

V gene TRBV6-1 combines with J gene TRBJ2-7; no firm D call. In germline, CDR1 is MNHNS, CDR2 SASEGT. The CDR3 totals 12 residues. With 2 bases removed from V and 7 bases from J, the gap between germline ends came to 9 bases. This CDR3 reads CASSEIVREQYF. CDR3 nucleotides: TGTGCCAGCAGTGAAATCGTACGGGAGCAGTACTTC.

This clone was seen a handful of times. The CDR3 DNA sequence: TGTGCCAGCAGCTTAGCCCGGGGGGGACAGATGAACACTGAAGCTTTCTTT. Amino acids: CASSLARGGQMNTEAFF. V usage is TRBV7-8 and J usage is TRBJ1-1; 7 nucleotides match TRBD1. Germline lookup yields CDR1 SGHVS and CDR2 FQNEAQ. Trimming cost V 0 bases and J 0 bases; bases outside gene matches: 7. The CDR3 consists of 17 residues.

A few counts support this clone. J is TRBJ1-2 and V is TRBV18; 9 nucleotides agree with TRBD1. Unmatched junction bases numbered 4, after V lost 2 bases and J lost 3 bases. The CDR3 consists of 15 residues. Germline V gene lookup returns CDR1 KGHSH and CDR2 LQKENI. This chain's CDR3 is CASSPNRGLDYGYTF. CDR3 nucleotide sequence: TGTGCCAGCTCACCAAACAGGGGGCTGGACTATGGCTACACCTTC.

This clone has a handful of counts. The V gene is TRBV10-3, the J gene TRBJ2-7; D not resolved. Germline V lookup: CDR1 ENHRY, CDR2 SYGVKD. The CDR3 is 15 residues long. Trimming shortened V by 0 bases and J by 1 base, and 10 bases separated the two germline ends. For the CDR3, the DNA is TGTGCCATCAGTGAGTCTCTAACGGTTTCCTACGAGCAGTACTTC. Residues: CAISESLTVSYEQYF.

The rearrangement uses TRBV15 and TRBJ2-3; D is possibly TRBD2 (7 bases). The CDR3 extends over 15 amino acids. The germline V gene has CDR1 LNHNV and CDR2 YYDKDF (reference sequence). V was cut by 3 bases and J by 4 bases, with 14 bases left in between. CDR3 sequence (DNA): TGTGCCACCAGCAGGAGTGGGGGGGCCGCAGATACGCAGTATTTT. Protein: CATSRSGGAADTQYF.

This clone is a singleton in its sample. V usage is TRBV7-8 and J usage is TRBJ2-7, with 8 bases fitting TRBD2. There are 15 residues in the CDR3. CDR1 and CDR2 from the germline V gene are SGHVS and FQNEAQ. V lost 6 bases, J lost 0 bases, and 7 bases stayed unmatched. CDR3 coding DNA: TGTGCCAGCAGACTACTAGCGGCGGGCTCCTACGAGCAGTACTTC. Its protein product is CASRLLAAGSYEQYF.

The V and J genes are TRBV6-6 and TRBJ2-1; TRBD1 matches 7 bases. There are 15 residues in the CDR3. V lost 2 bases and J lost 8; bases outside the gene matches: 9. Germline V gives CDR1 MNHNY, CDR2 SVGAGI (reference sequence). The CDR3 DNA reads as TGTGCCAGCAGTTACCCACAGGGGATTAAATATGAGCAGTTCTTC. Its protein product is CASSYPQGIKYEQFF.

With respect to this clone: One junction end does not reproduce the germline sequence, and a read error may be involved. The same CDR3 arises from other DNA sequences in this sample as well. J is TRBJ1-1 and V is TRBV4-3; a weak D match, TRBD1 (6 bases). The CDR3 runs to 15 residues. Per the germline V gene, CDR1 is LGHNA and CDR2 is YSLEER. CDR3 sequence (DNA): TGCGCCAGTAGCCAACAGGGATCCGCGCTCACTGAAGCTTTCTTT. Its protein is CASSQQGSALTEAFF.

This clone was seen a handful of times. The chain employs TRBV7-9 and TRBJ1-1, with D possibly being TRBD1 (6 bases). CDR1 and CDR2 (germline): SEHNR, FQNEAQ (reference sequence). The germline V and J ends were trimmed by 5 bases and 4 bases, with 11 bases remaining between them. The CDR3 is 13 amino acids. The CDR3 sequence is CASSLTGSTEAFF. The CDR3 region has the DNA TGTGCCAGCAGCCTGACAGGTAGCACTGAAGCTTTCTTT.

The genes are TRBV15 and TRBJ1-2; TRBD1 matches 8 bases. The CDR3 covers 13 residues. V shed 4 bases and J 3 bases; nucleotides not matched to a gene: 1. Germline V lookup: CDR1 LNHNV, CDR2 YYDKDF (reference sequence). The CDR3 region has the DNA TGTGCCACCAGCACGGACAGGGACTATGGCTACACCTTC. Translating gives CATSTDRDYGYTF.

The gene calls are TRBV6-5 and TRBJ2-7; 8 nucleotides match TRBD1. The CDR3 runs 15 residues. The V gene end was trimmed by 5 bases and the J gene end by 1 base; junction bases not matched to a gene: 7. Looked up from germline, CDR1 is MNHEY and CDR2 is SVGAGI. The CDR3 reads CASSTDRGQSYEQYF. The CDR3 coding sequence is TGTGCCAGCAGTACCGACAGGGGACAATCCTACGAGCAGTACTTC.

This clone was counted a few times. The chain couples TRBV5-1 to TRBJ1-4, with D hard to call. Germline V gene sequence: CDR1 SGHRS, CDR2 YFSETQ. V was shortened by 0 bases and J by 8 bases, with 14 bases between the two germline ends. The CDR3 extends over 15 amino acids. Written as DNA, the CDR3 is TGCGCCAGCAGCTTGGGGACGGCTCGGGAGGAAAAACTGTTTTTT. Its protein product is CASSLGTAREEKLFF.

Only a few counts were recorded for this clone. The chain recombines TRBV7-3 with TRBJ2-1; no clear D. Per the germline V gene, CDR1 is SGHTA and CDR2 is FQGTGA. Trimming left V 2 bases short and J 8 bases short, with 10 bases between. The CDR3 runs 13 residues. Here the CDR3 reads CASSLGSVDEQFF. The CDR3 DNA follows: TGTGCCAGCAGCTTAGGCAGTGTGGATGAGCAGTTCTTC. Looking up the rest from reference TRBV7-3 and TRBJ2-1 gives the full variable domain: GAGVSQTPSNKVTEKGKYVELRCDPISGHTALYWYRQSLGQGPEFLIYFQGTGAADDSGLPNDRFFAVRPEGSVSTLKIQRTERGDSAVYLCASSLGSVDEQFFGPGTRLTVL.

The chain uses TRBV5-1 and TRBJ2-7; 12 nucleotides line up with TRBD1. V dropped 4 bases and J dropped 4; count of bases not matched to a gene: 9. Germline lookup yields CDR1 SGHRS and CDR2 YFSETQ. There are 16 residues in the CDR3. The CDR3 loop reads CASSPGQGAGIYEQYF. The DNA of the CDR3 is TGCGCCAGCAGCCCGGGACAGGGGGCAGGGATATACGAGCAGTACTTC.

The V gene is TRBV18, the J gene TRBJ2-3; D might be TRBD2 (6 bases). The CDR3 totals 16 residues. Trimming pared 2 bases from V and 0 bases from J, leaving 12 bases between. Germline lookup yields CDR1 KGHSH and CDR2 LQKENI. In DNA form, the CDR3 reads TGTGCCAGCTCACCAAGGCGGGGAACTAGCACAGATACGCAGTATTTT. Amino acids: CASSPRRGTSTDTQYF.

This chain joins TRBV7-6 and TRBJ2-3, with TRBD2 as a possible D gene (5 bases). With 4 bases removed from V and 6 bases from J, the gap between germline ends came to 11 bases. This CDR3 spans 13 amino acids. CDR1 is SGHVS and CDR2 is FNYEAQ in the germline V gene. CDR3 protein: CASSSVPGDTQYF. The CDR3 region has the DNA TGTGCCAGCAGCTCCGTACCGGGGGATACGCAGTATTTT. The full variable domain, completed using reference TRBV7-6 and TRBJ2-3, is GAGVSQSPRYKVTKRGQDVALRCDPISGHVSLYWYRQALGQGPEFLTYFNYEAQQDKSGLPNDRFSAERPEGSISTLTIQRTEQRDSAMYRCASSSVPGDTQYFGPGTRLTVL.

The chain has TRBV5-1 and TRBJ1-1; D perhaps matches TRBD1 (5 bases). V lost 4 bases and J 5 bases, leaving 15 bases between the germline ends. Germline values: CDR1 SGHRS, CDR2 YFSETQ. The CDR3 is 14 residues long. CDR3 loop: CASSPDTGMTEAFF. CDR3 sequence (DNA): TGCGCCAGCAGCCCGGACACAGGTATGACTGAAGCTTTCTTT. The entire variable domain, with the rest obtained from reference TRBV5-1 and TRBJ1-1, is as follows: KAGVTQTPRYLIKTRGQQVTLSCSPISGHRSVSWYQQTPGQGLQFLFEYFSETQRNKGNFPGRFSGRQFSNSRSEMNVSTLELGDSALYLCASSPDTGMTEAFFGQGTRLTVV.

The gene calls are TRBV7-9 and TRBJ1-4; TRBD1 agrees at 7 bases. Germline assignment: CDR1 SEHNR and CDR2 FQNEAQ (reference sequence). The CDR3 runs to 17 residues. J gave up 4 bases and V 1 base, and 9 bases lay outside the gene matches. The chain's CDR3 is CASSLGPAGQNNEKLFF. The CDR3, as DNA: TGTGCCAGCAGCTTAGGACCCGCGGGACAGAATAATGAAAAACTGTTTTTT. Variable domain in full (rest from reference TRBV7-9 and TRBJ1-4): DTGVSQNPRHKITKRGQNVTFRCDPISEHNRLYWYRQTLGQGPEFLTYFQNEAQLEKSRLLSDRFSAERPKGSFSTLEIQRTEQGDSAMYLCASSLGPAGQNNEKLFFGSGTQLSVL.

This clone was observed a few times. The chain recombines TRBV7-9 with TRBJ1-3, with D perhaps TRBD1 (6 bases). This CDR3 spans 14 amino acids. V was shortened by 5 bases and J by 6 bases, with 14 bases between the two germline ends. Germline values: CDR1 SEHNR, CDR2 FQNEAQ (reference sequence). The CDR3 coding sequence is TGTGCCAGCAGCCAGACAGGAGGCTTAAACACCATATATTTT. It codes for CASSQTGGLNTIYF. Filled out from reference TRBV7-9 and TRBJ1-3, the complete variable domain reads DTGVSQNPRHKITKRGQNVTFRCDPISEHNRLYWYRQTLGQGPEFLTYFQNEAQLEKSRLLSDRFSAERPKGSFSTLEIQRTEQGDSAMYLCASSQTGGLNTIYFGEGSWLTVV.

The table lists this clone with a few counts. The gene calls are TRBV6-5 and TRBJ1-2; D remains ambiguous. The CDR3 is 15 residues long. The V gene's germline CDR1 is MNHEY and CDR2 SVGAGI. The germline V and J ends were trimmed by 0 bases and 6 bases, with 14 bases remaining between them. CDR3 nucleotide sequence: TGTGCCAGCAGTTACTCGAGGCAGCCCTGGCATGGCTACACCTTC. This sequence encodes CASSYSRQPWHGYTF.

This clone appeared once. The CDR3 DNA sequence: TGTGCCAGCAGTGAACTCGGGGGGGGGCAGCCCCAGCATTTT. Translating gives CASSELGGGQPQHF. The rearrangement uses TRBV2 and TRBJ1-5; a weak D match, TRBD1 (5 bases). The germline V gene encodes CDR1 SNHLY and CDR2 FYNNEI. V lost 2 bases, J lost 7 bases, and 12 bases lay in between. The CDR3 is 14 amino acids.

V and J are TRBV6-5 and TRBJ1-3, with D unclear. The CDR3 loop spans 15 amino acids. V lost 1 base, J lost 0 bases, and 7 bases lay in between. Germline V gives CDR1 MNHEY, CDR2 SVGAGI. The CDR3, as DNA: TGTGCCAGCAGTTACTGGGCGGGCTCTGGAAACACCATATATTTT. This encodes CASSYWAGSGNTIYF.

This rearrangement joins TRBV6-1 to TRBJ1-2; 7 bases map to TRBD1. The CDR3 covers 14 residues. Germline CDR1 MNHNS, CDR2 SASEGT. V shed 6 bases, J shed 2 bases, and the junction held 6 bases outside the gene matches. CDR3 sequence: CASSQPTGNYGYTF. In nucleotides, the CDR3 is TGTGCCAGCAGCCAACCGACAGGGAACTATGGCTACACCTTC.

The rearrangement joins TRBV19 to TRBJ1-6; D unresolved. The CDR3 totals 15 residues. CDR1 and CDR2 from the germline V gene are LNHDA and SQIVND (reference sequence). The V and J ends lost 5 bases and 0 bases respectively, with 8 bases between them. The CDR3 is CASSQRSSYNSPLHF. The DNA of the CDR3 is TGTGCCAGTAGTCAAAGGAGCTCCTATAATTCACCCCTCCACTTT.

This clone was counted a few times. The gene calls are TRBV7-3 and TRBJ2-1, with 13 bases aligning to TRBD2. The germline CDR1 and CDR2 sequences are SGHTA and FQGTGA. The CDR3 is 17 residues long. The ends lost 4 bases at V and 0 bases at J; junction bases unmatched: 3. The CDR3 loop is CASSSGLAGSSYNEQFF. CDR3 sequence (DNA): TGTGCCAGCAGCTCGGGACTAGCGGGGTCCTCCTACAATGAGCAGTTCTTC.

The chain employs TRBV4-3 and TRBJ1-1; possibly TRBD1 for D (6 bases). Trimming removed 1 base at V and 0 bases at J, with 9 bases between. The germline CDR1 and CDR2 sequences are LGHNA and YSLEER. This CDR3 contains 15 residues. The CDR3 is CASSQAGTMNTEAFF. CDR3 DNA sequence: TGCGCCAGCAGCCAAGCCGGGACAATGAACACTGAAGCTTTCTTT.

This clone was seen only once. The rearrangement joins TRBV18 to TRBJ1-2; 7 bases are shared with TRBD1. The CDR3 has 14 amino acids. Germline CDR1 KGHSH, CDR2 LQKENI. V lost 6 bases to trimming and J lost 3 bases; unmatched junction nucleotides: 7. The CDR3 region has the DNA TGTGCCAGCTCGACAGGACAGGCGTACTATGGCTACACCTTC. Protein sequence: CASSTGQAYYGYTF.

The chain employs TRBV28 and TRBJ1-2; 11 bases are shared with TRBD1. The germline CDR1 and CDR2 sequences are MDHEN and SYDVKM. The CDR3 has 15 amino acids. Trimming at V came to 8 bases and at J to 0 bases, leaving 5 bases not matched to a gene. Here the CDR3 DNA reads TGTGCCAGCGGGACAGGGGGGACTTCTAACTATGGCTACACCTTC. This sequence encodes CASGTGGTSNYGYTF.

This clone turned up a few times. The chain has TRBV6-4 and TRBJ1-4; D remains unclear. This CDR3 has 13 residues. Trimming cost V 7 bases and J 0 bases, with 6 bases left between them. CDR1 is MRHNA and CDR2 is SNTAGT in the germline V gene. The CDR3: CASTTATNEKLFF. In nucleotides, the CDR3 is TGTGCCAGCACCACGGCAACTAATGAAAAACTGTTTTTT.